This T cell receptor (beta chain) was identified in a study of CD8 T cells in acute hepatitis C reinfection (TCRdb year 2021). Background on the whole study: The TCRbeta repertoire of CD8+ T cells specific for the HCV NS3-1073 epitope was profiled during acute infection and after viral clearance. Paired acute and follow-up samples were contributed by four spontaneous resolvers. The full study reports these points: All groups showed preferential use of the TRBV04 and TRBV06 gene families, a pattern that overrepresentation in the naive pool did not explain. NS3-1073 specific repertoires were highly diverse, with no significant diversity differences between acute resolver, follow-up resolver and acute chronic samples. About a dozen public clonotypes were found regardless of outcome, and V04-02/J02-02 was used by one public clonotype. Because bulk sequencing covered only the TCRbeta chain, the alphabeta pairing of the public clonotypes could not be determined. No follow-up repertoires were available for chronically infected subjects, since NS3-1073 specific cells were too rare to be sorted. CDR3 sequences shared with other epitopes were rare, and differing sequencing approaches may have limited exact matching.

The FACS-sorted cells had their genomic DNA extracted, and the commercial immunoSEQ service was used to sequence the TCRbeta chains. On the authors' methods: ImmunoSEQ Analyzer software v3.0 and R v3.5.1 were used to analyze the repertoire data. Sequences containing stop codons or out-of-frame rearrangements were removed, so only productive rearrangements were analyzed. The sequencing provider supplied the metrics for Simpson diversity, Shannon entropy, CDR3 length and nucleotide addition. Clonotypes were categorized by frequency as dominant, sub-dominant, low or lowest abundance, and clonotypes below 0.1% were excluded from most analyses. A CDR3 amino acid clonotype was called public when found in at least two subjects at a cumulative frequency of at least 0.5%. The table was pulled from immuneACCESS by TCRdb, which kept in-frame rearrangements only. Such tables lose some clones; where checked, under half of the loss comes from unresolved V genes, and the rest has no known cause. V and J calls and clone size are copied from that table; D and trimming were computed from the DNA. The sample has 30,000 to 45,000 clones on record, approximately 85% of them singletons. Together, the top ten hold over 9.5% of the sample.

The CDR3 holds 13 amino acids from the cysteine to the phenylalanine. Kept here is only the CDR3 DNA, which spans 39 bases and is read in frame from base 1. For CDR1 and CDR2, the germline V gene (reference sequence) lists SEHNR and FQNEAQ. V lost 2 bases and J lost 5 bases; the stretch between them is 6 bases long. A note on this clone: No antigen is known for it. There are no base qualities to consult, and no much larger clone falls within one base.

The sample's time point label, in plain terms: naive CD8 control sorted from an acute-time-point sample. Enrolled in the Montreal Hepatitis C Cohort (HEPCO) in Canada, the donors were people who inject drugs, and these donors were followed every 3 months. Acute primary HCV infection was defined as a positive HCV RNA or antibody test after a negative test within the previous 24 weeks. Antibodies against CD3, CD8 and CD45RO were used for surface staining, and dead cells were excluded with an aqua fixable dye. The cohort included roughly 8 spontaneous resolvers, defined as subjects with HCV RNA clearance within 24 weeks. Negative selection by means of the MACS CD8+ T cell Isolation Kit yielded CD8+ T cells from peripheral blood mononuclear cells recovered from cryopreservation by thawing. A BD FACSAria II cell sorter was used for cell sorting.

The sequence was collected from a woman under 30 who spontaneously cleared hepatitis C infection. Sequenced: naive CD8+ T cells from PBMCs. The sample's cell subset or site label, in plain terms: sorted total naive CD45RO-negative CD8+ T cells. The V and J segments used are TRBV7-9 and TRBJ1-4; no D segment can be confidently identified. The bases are TGTGCCAGCAGCTTATTGGGAAATGAAAAACTGTTTTTT. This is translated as CASSLLGNEKLFF.